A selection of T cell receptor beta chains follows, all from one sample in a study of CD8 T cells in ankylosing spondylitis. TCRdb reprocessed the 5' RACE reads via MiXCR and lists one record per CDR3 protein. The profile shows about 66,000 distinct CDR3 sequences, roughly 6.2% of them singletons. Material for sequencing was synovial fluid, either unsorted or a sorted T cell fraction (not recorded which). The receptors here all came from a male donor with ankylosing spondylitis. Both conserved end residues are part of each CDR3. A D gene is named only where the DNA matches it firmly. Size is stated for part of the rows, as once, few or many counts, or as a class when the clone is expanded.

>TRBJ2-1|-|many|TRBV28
TGTGCCAGCAGTTTGTCCGGGACCTACAATGAGCAGTTCTTC
CASSLSGTYNEQFF
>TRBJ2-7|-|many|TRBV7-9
TGTGCCAGCAGCTTTAGCTCCTACGAGCAGTACTTC
CASSFSSYEQYF
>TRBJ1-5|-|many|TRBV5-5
TGTGCCAGCAGCTTGTTACCTATCAATCAGCCCCAGCATTTT
CASSLLPINQPQHF
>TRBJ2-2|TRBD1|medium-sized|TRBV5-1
TGCGCCAGCAGTTTACAGGGGGCACCCGGGGAGCTGTTTTTT
CASSLQGAPGELFF
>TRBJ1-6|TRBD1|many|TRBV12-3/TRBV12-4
TGTGCCAGCAGTCCCCGCCAGGGGGACTCACCCCTCCACTTT
CASSPRQGDSPLHF
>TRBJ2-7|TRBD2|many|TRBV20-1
TGCAGTGCTAGAGATAAAGGGATACGGGGGGGGGTCGACTACGAGCAGTACTTC
CSARDKGIRGGVDYEQYF
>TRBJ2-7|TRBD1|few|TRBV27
TGTGCCAGCAGCTACGACCCTTGGACAGGGGGTCACGAGCAGTACTTC
CASSYDPWTGGHEQYF
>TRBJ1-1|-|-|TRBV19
TGTGCCAGCTCTCTACAGGGCTCTGAAGCTTTCTTT
CASSLQGSEAFF
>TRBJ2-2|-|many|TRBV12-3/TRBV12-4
TGTGCCAGCAGTGGCAGAATGAACACCGGGGAGCTGTTTTTT
CASSGRMNTGELFF
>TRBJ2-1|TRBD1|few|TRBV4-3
TGCGCCAGCAGCCAGGATTGGACAGGGGGCCTCTACAATGAGCAGTTCTTC
CASSQDWTGGLYNEQFF
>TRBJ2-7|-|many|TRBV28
TGTGCCAGCAGTTTATTCGCCGGTACATACGAGCAGTACTTC
CASSLFAGTYEQYF
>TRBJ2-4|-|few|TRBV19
TGTGCCAGTATCCACCCAGCCAAAAACATTCAGTACTTC
CASIHPAKNIQYF
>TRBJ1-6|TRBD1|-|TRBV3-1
TGTGCCAGCACCCCGCGAACCATACGACAGGGAGATGGAAATTCACCCCTCCACTTT
CASTPRTIRQGDGNSPLHF
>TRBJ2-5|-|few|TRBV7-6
TGTGCCAGCAGCTCCCGGGAACCACCACAAGAGACCCAGTACTTC
CASSSREPPQETQYF
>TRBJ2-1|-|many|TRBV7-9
TGTGCCAGCAGCCAAACAGGGCCCTACAATGAGCAGTTCTTC
CASSQTGPYNEQFF
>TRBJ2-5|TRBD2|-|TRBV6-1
TGTGCCAGCAGAGGACTAGCGACCCATCAAGCGAGGGGCACCCAGTACTTC
CASRGLATHQARGTQYF
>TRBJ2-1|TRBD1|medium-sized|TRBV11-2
TGTGCCAGCAGCTTAATCGGGCAGGGGGCGCCCGTACGTGAGCAGTTCTTC
CASSLIGQGAPVREQFF
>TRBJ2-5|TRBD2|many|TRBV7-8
TGTGCCAGCAGCCGGCAAGGGCTAGCGGAAGAGACCCAGTACTTC
CASSRQGLAEETQYF
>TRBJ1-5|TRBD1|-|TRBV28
TGTGCCAGCAGTTGGGACCCGACAGGGCCGAATCAGCCCCAGCATTTT
CASSWDPTGPNQPQHF
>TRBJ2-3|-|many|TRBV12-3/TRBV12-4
TGTGCCAGCAGTTCCCTGGGGGATACGCAGTATTTT
CASSSLGDTQYF
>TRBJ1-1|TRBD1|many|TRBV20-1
TGCAGATTATCGGGGACAGGGGGCCCCTACACTGAAGCTTTCTTT
CRLSGTGGPYTEAFF
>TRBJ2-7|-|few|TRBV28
TGTGCCAGCAGTTTATGGGGGTCCGGGGCTCGGGACGAGCAGTACTTC
CASSLWGSGARDEQYF
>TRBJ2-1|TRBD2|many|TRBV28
TGTGCCAGCAGCCCACGAATAGCGGGGGCGGTCTTC
CASSPRIAGAVF
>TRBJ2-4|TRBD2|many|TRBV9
TGTGCCAGCAGCGTAGGGACTAGCGGGAGCGCCAAAAACATTCAGTACTTC
CASSVGTSGSAKNIQYF
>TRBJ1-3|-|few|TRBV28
TGTGCCAGCAGGCCCCCCAACAGGTGGGGCTTTGGAAACACCATATATTTT
CASRPPNRWGFGNTIYF
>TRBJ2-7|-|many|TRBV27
TGTGCCAGCAGTGGGAGACGGGAGTCCCCCTACGAGCAGTACTTC
CASSGRRESPYEQYF
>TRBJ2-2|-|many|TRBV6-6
TGTGCCAATAAAGGGGGTTCTGGCGGGGAGCTGTTTTTT
CANKGGSGGELFF